This passage covers 27 T cell receptor beta chains from one sample sequenced in a study of T-cell memory formation after mild COVID-19. TCRdb re-analysed the 5' RACE reads in MiXCR, keeping a single row per CDR3 protein. The table lists fewer than 200,000 distinct CDR3 sequences, about 18% of them singletons, with under 4.5% in the top ten. The sample consisted of PBMCs or a T cell subset sorted from them (not recorded which). Receptor source: a man between 18 and 35 years old who had mild COVID-19 (a few samples of this study predate the infection). Cell type and time point are not known.

Many counts were recorded for this clonotype. The V and J genes are TRBV5-1 and TRBJ2-1, with a tentative D call TRBD1 (5 bases). The V end was cut by 0 bases, the J end by 6 bases, with 10 bases between. Germline V lookup: CDR1 SGHRS, CDR2 YFSETQ. The CDR3 is 14 amino acids. The CDR3, as DNA: TGCGCCAGCAGCTTGGGTCAGGGTAGCAATGAGCAGTTCTTC. Its protein is CASSLGQGSNEQFF.

The V and J genes are TRBV3-1 and TRBJ1-1; D ambiguous. V lost 4 bases and J lost 8, with 17 bases in between. Per the germline V gene, CDR1 is LGHDT and CDR2 is YNNKEL (reference sequence). This CDR3 is 14 amino acids long. The CDR3 region is CASSPPAGAGEAFF. CDR3 coding DNA: TGTGCCAGCAGCCCCCCGGCGGGAGCTGGAGAAGCTTTCTTT. Filled out from reference TRBV3-1 and TRBJ1-1, the complete variable domain reads DTAVSQTPKYLVTQMGNDKSIKCEQNLGHDTMYWYKQDSKKFLKIMFSYNNKELIINETVPNRFSPKSPDKAHLNLHINSLELGDSAVYFCASSPPAGAGEAFFGQGTRLTVV.

The chain joins TRBV18 to TRBJ2-7, with TRBD2 matching over 7 bases. V gave up 5 bases and J gave up 5 bases; unmatched junction bases: 3. CDR3 length: 12 amino acids. Looked up from germline, CDR1 is KGHSH and CDR2 is LQKENI. For the CDR3, the DNA is TGTGCCAGCTCAGAGACTAGCCACGAGCAGTACTTC. Amino acid sequence: CASSETSHEQYF.

The sample holds a few counts of this clonotype. This sequence joins TRBV29-1 and TRBJ1-1; D is perhaps TRBD1 (6 bases). The germline V gene encodes CDR1 SQVTM and CDR2 ANQGSEA. V dropped 4 bases and J dropped 4 bases, with 13 bases sitting between them. The CDR3 consists of 13 residues. CDR3 amino acids: CSVAWTVGTEAFF. As DNA, the CDR3 is TGCAGCGTTGCATGGACAGTGGGCACTGAAGCTTTCTTT.

This clonotype was recorded only once. The V and J genes are TRBV7-8 and TRBJ2-3; 7 bases agree with TRBD1. The germline V gene has CDR1 SGHVS and CDR2 FQNEAQ. Trimming removed 5 bases from V and 2 bases from J; junction bases left unmatched: 7. The CDR3 has 15 residues. In DNA form, the CDR3 reads TGTGCCAGCAGCGCCGACAGGGCCATCACAGATACGCAGTATTTT. Protein sequence: CASSADRAITDTQYF. The variable domain in full, with the rest retrieved from reference TRBV7-8 and TRBJ2-3, is GAGVSQSPRYKVAKRGQDVALRCDPISGHVSLFWYQQALGQGPEFLTYFQNEAQLDKSGLPSDRFFAERPEGSVSTLKIQRTQQEDSAVYLCASSADRAITDTQYFGPGTRLTVL.

The rearrangement uses TRBV7-2 and TRBJ2-3; 7 bases map to TRBD1. CDR3 length: 14 residues. Trimming removed 7 bases from V and 8 bases from J; junction bases left unmatched: 12. Germline CDR1 and CDR2: SGHTA and FQGNSA. CDR3 residues: CASKTGARLGTQYF. DNA for the CDR3: TGTGCCAGCAAAACAGGGGCGAGATTGGGTACGCAGTATTTT. Drawing the rest from reference TRBV7-2 and TRBJ2-3, the complete variable domain is GAGVSQSPSNKVTEKGKDVELRCDPISGHTALYWYRQSLGQGLEFLIYFQGNSAPDKSGLPSDRFSAERTGGSVSTLTIQRTQQEDSAVYLCASKTGARLGTQYFGPGTRLTVL.

The rearrangement joins TRBV6-5 to TRBJ1-3; 12 bases are shared with TRBD1. Germline CDR1 reads MNHEY; CDR2 reads SVGAGI. The junction had 5 bases not matched to a gene; V was cut back by 2 bases and J by 0 bases. The CDR3 is 18 amino acids. CDR3 protein: CASSYGTGGTFSGNTIYF. CDR3 nucleotide sequence: TGTGCCAGCAGTTACGGGACAGGGGGCACCTTCTCTGGAAACACCATATATTTT.

This clonotype was seen only a few times. The rearrangement uses TRBV24-1 and TRBJ2-6; tentatively, D is TRBD1 (6 bases). Trimming removed 5 bases from V and 5 bases from J, with 18 bases in between. The CDR3 length is 17 residues. Germline V lookup: CDR1 KGHDR, CDR2 SFDVKD. The CDR3, as DNA: TGTGCCACCAGTGCAGGGGCTGGGATGGAAAGGGCCAACGTCCTGACTTTC. It codes for CATSAGAGMERANVLTF.

In its sample, this clonotype was seen a few times. The rearrangement links TRBV2 to TRBJ1-6; weak D call: TRBD1 (6 bases). V was cut by 8 bases and J by 7 bases, with 18 bases left in between. Per the germline V gene, CDR1 is SNHLY and CDR2 is FYNNEI. The CDR3 length is 15 residues. The CDR3 DNA reads as TGTGCCAGCGAGATCCACAGGGCGGGAAATTCACCCCTCCACTTT. Residues: CASEIHRAGNSPLHF.

In its sample, this clonotype was seen a few times. This sequence joins TRBV20-1 and TRBJ1-5; D is ambiguous. Germline V gene data show CDR1 as DFQATT and CDR2 as SNEGSKA (reference sequence). V lost 3 bases to trimming and J lost 6 bases, with 15 bases between them. CDR3 length equals 14 residues. CDR3 coding DNA: TGCAGTGCTAGCCGGACGGGTTATGCTCAGCCCCAGCATTTT. This sequence encodes CSASRTGYAQPQHF.

This chain joins TRBV20-1 and TRBJ2-3; 8 bases fit TRBD2. The germline CDR1 and CDR2 sequences are DFQATT and SNEGSKA (reference sequence). The CDR3 spans 16 residues. Trimming removed 5 bases from V and 6 bases from J; junction bases left unmatched: 16. The CDR3 DNA reads TGCAGTGCTCATAAGGTCTCGAGCGGGGGTTGGGATACGCAGTATTTT. Protein sequence: CSAHKVSSGGWDTQYF.

This clonotype was detected a few times. The chain recombines TRBV6-1 with TRBJ2-3, with 13 nucleotides matching TRBD2. CDR3 length: 15 amino acids. V was clipped by 5 bases and J by 8 bases; unmatched bases: 7. Germline V gene sequence: CDR1 MNHNS, CDR2 SASEGT. The CDR3 sequence is CASSTTSGGASTQYF. CDR3 DNA sequence: TGTGCCAGCAGTACTACTAGCGGGGGGGCATCTACGCAGTATTTT.

This clonotype was recorded a few times. V and J are TRBV6-5 and TRBJ2-7; D not certain. In germline, CDR1 is MNHEY, CDR2 SVGAGI. Between the trimmed V and J ends, which lost 0 bases and 6 bases, there was a span of 12 bases. The CDR3 sequence is 14 residues long. The CDR3 loop reads CASSYSSAGSEQYF. The DNA of the CDR3 is TGTGCCAGCAGTTACTCGAGTGCAGGCTCCGAGCAGTACTTC.

The genes are TRBV6-5 and TRBJ1-4; 8 positions agree with TRBD1. The trim removed 4 bases at V and 6 bases at J, leaving 7 bases unmatched. The CDR3 totals 15 residues. The germline CDR1 and CDR2 sequences are MNHEY and SVGAGI. The CDR3 bases are TGTGCCAGCAGTTGGACAGGGAGGCGCGATGAAAAACTGTTTTTT. Protein sequence: CASSWTGRRDEKLFF.

At least ten counts were recorded for this clonotype. The chain employs TRBV5-1 and TRBJ1-1, with D maybe TRBD1 (6 bases). CDR1 SGHRS and CDR2 YFSETQ come from the germline V gene. CDR3 length equals 15 residues. Deletions cut 6 bases from V and 0 bases from J, with 15 bases between. In DNA form, the CDR3 reads TGCGCCAGCACTGATCGGCAGGGGATGAACACTGAAGCTTTCTTT. Translation gives CASTDRQGMNTEAFF.

The chain has TRBV27 and TRBJ1-4; 7 bases match TRBD1. CDR3 length: 14 amino acids. V shed 6 bases and J 4 bases; nucleotides not matched to a gene: 5. CDR1 MNHEY and CDR2 SMNVEV come from the germline V gene (reference sequence). Written as DNA, the CDR3 is TGTGCCAGCAGGTTACAGGGGTTTAATGAAAAACTGTTTTTT. Translation gives CASRLQGFNEKLFF.

The sample holds a few counts of this clonotype. This rearrangement joins TRBV20-1 to TRBJ2-3; 14 nucleotides line up with TRBD2. CDR1 and CDR2 from the germline V gene are DFQATT and SNEGSKA (reference sequence). V gave up 5 bases and J gave up 3 bases; unmatched junction bases: 7. The CDR3 consists of 16 residues. In DNA form, the CDR3 reads TGCAGTGCTGCTGGGACTAGCGGGGGACGAACAGATACGCAGTATTTT. Translation gives CSAAGTSGGRTDTQYF.

This rearrangement joins TRBV5-5 to TRBJ1-6; no firm D call. CDR1 and CDR2 from the germline V gene are SGHKS and YYEKEE (reference sequence). Trimming cost V 4 bases and J 10 bases, with 12 bases left between them. The CDR3 sequence is 13 residues long. The DNA for the CDR3 is TGTGCCAGCAGCGTCGGGAGTGGCTCACCCCTCCACTTT. This translates into CASSVGSGSPLHF.

The chain carries TRBV11-3 and TRBJ2-3, with D perhaps matching TRBD1 or TRBD2 (6 bases each). Germline values: CDR1 SGHNT, CDR2 YENEEA. Trimming removed 4 bases at V and 5 bases at J, with 19 bases between. The CDR3 has 16 residues. CDR3 loop: CASSSGVRARGDTQYF. In DNA, the CDR3 is TGTGCCAGCAGCTCAGGGGTCAGGGCGCGGGGAGATACGCAGTATTTT.

The J gene is TRBJ2-5, the V gene TRBV18, with 9 bases fitting TRBD1. The J segment lost 5 bases and the V segment lost 3 bases, leaving 7 bases of the junction unmatched. The CDR3 covers 15 residues. The germline V gene encodes CDR1 KGHSH and CDR2 LQKENI. CDR3 nucleotide sequence: TGTGCCAGCTCACCGGGACAGGGCCGGCCGGAGACCCAGTACTTC. This gives the protein CASSPGQGRPETQYF. The complete variable domain, with remaining parts taken from reference TRBV18 and TRBJ2-5, reads NAGVMQNPRHLVRRRGQEARLRCSPMKGHSHVYWYRQLPEEGLKFMVYLQKENIIDESGMPKERFSAEFPKEGPSILRIQQVVRGDSAAYFCASSPGQGRPETQYFGPGTRLLVL.

The gene calls are TRBV12-3 or TRBV12-4 and TRBJ2-7; maybe TRBD2 (6 bases). Trimming removed 3 bases at V and 6 bases at J, with 18 bases between. CDR3 length: 15 residues. The CDR3 DNA follows: TGTGCCAGCAGTTTTGGAGGGGACCCCCGCCTCGAGCAGTACTTC. Protein sequence: CASSFGGDPRLEQYF.

J is TRBJ2-1 and V is TRBV18; D is unresolved. The CDR3 has 15 amino acids. With 1 base removed from V and 5 bases from J, the gap between germline ends came to 12 bases. Per germline, CDR1 KGHSH and CDR2 LQKENI. CDR3 bases: TGTGCCAGCTCACCACAGATATATAGAGACAATGAGCAGTTCTTC. Translating it yields CASSPQIYRDNEQFF.

This clonotype has a count of ten or more. V and J are TRBV20-1 and TRBJ1-5; tentative D call: TRBD1 (6 bases). CDR1 and CDR2 from the germline V gene are DFQATT and SNEGSKA (reference sequence). The CDR3 covers 13 residues. V shed 6 bases and J shed 6 bases, with 15 bases lying between them. CDR3: CSATTGIGQPQHF. CDR3 bases: TGCAGTGCAACTACAGGGATCGGTCAGCCCCAGCATTTT.

This clonotype was found a few times. This rearrangement joins TRBV7-9 to TRBJ2-3, with D maybe TRBD2 (6 bases). This CDR3 comprises 11 residues. Per germline, CDR1 SEHNR and CDR2 FQNEAQ (reference sequence). Trimming left V 5 bases short and J 7 bases short, with 7 bases between. This CDR3 is CASSGGNTQYF. As DNA, the CDR3 is TGTGCCAGCAGCGGCGGGAATACGCAGTATTTT. Full variable domain (missing parts from reference TRBV7-9 and TRBJ2-3): DTGVSQNPRHKITKRGQNVTFRCDPISEHNRLYWYRQTLGQGPEFLTYFQNEAQLEKSRLLSDRFSAERPKGSFSTLEIQRTEQGDSAMYLCASSGGNTQYFGPGTRLTVL.

The rearrangement uses TRBV7-2 and TRBJ2-7; D remains unclear. Trimming took off 1 base at V and 3 bases at J, with 13 bases between the two ends. The CDR3 is 15 residues long. Germline V gene sequence: CDR1 SGHTA, CDR2 FQGNSA. This CDR3 is CASSLDGVPIYEQYF. In nucleotides, the CDR3 is TGTGCCAGCAGCTTAGATGGTGTCCCCATCTACGAGCAGTACTTC.

This CDR3 is CATSRDYGQAPGGTEAFF. The CDR3 DNA sequence: TGTGCCACCAGCAGAGATTACGGACAGGCCCCCGGGGGCACTGAAGCTTTCTTT. V and J are TRBV15 and TRBJ1-1; 7 bases agree with TRBD1. CDR3 length equals 18 residues. The V gene's germline CDR1 is LNHNV and CDR2 YYDKDF (reference sequence). Trimming took 0 bases from V and 4 from J; bases not matched to a gene: 14. The whole variable domain, remainder taken from reference TRBV15 and TRBJ1-1, is DAMVIQNPRYQVTQFGKPVTLSCSQTLNHNVMYWYQQKSSQAPKLLFHYYDKDFNNEADTPDNFQSRRPNTSFCFLDIRSPGLGDTAMYLCATSRDYGQAPGGTEAFFGQGTRLTVV.

In its sample, this clonotype was seen a few times. V is TRBV11-2 and J is TRBJ1-2; D possibly corresponds to TRBD1 (5 bases). The CDR3 runs to 13 residues. Trimming left V 0 bases short and J 7 bases short, with 9 bases between. Germline CDR1 SGHAT, CDR2 FQNNGV. The DNA of the CDR3 is TGTGCCAGCAGCTTAGAGGCAGGGAGTGGCTACACCTTC. It encodes CASSLEAGSGYTF.